The sequence of this T cell receptor (beta chain) was determined in a study of shared clonotypes between healthy human individuals. Study-wide background: The composition of the donors was two women and a few men aged 18 to 49.

Study-wide points: Few donors limited the genetic and exposure-history diversity represented. Non-shared clonotypes had lower generation probabilities than clonotypes shared by all four sorted-subset donors.

From germline, CDR1 is SNHLY and CDR2 FYNNEI. V was clipped by 4 bases and J by 0 bases, with 9 bases between them. CDR3 size: 14 residues. Naive CD8 isolation took CD45RO-negative cells positively selected for CCR7 and excluded terminally differentiated effector memory CD45RA+ cells. Running of the assay took place at deep level. Libraries were prepared by immunoSEQ multiplex PCR; TCRdb keeps only in-frame clonotypes and omits some of them. In the table there are around 580,000 clones, 95% to 98% of which are singletons. On this clone itself: Antigen specificity is unknown.

The chain combines TRBV2 with TRBJ1-1; D unresolved. The clonotype was recovered from a man aged 25-45 years in good health. Material for sequencing was naive CD8+ T cells sorted from blood. The CDR3: CASSVKGMNTEAFF. The CDR3 coding sequence is TGTGCCAGCAGTGTTAAGGGCATGAACACTGAAGCTTTCTTT.